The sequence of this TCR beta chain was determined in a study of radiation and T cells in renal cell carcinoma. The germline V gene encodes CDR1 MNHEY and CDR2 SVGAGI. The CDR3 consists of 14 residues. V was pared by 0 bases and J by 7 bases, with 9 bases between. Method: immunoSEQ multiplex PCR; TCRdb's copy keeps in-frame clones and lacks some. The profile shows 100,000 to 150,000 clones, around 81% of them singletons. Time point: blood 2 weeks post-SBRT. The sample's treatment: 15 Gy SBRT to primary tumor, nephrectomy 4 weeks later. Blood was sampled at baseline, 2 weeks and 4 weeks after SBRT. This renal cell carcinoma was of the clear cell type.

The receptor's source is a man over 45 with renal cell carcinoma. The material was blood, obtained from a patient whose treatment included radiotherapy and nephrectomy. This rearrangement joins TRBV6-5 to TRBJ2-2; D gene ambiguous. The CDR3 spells CASSYSWDNGELFF. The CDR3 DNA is TGTGCCAGCAGTTACTCTTGGGATAACGGGGAGCTGTTTTTT.